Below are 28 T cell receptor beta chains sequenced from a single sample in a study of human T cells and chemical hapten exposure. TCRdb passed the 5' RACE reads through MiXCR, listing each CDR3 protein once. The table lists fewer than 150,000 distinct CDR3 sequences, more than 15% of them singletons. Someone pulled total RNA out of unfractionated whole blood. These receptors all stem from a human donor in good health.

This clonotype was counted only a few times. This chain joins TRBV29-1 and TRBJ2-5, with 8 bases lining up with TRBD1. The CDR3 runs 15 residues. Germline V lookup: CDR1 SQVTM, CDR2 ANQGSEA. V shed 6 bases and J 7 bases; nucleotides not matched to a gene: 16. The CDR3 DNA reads TGCAGCGTCGAGGGACAGGTCAACAACCTGGGGACCCAGTACTTC. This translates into CSVEGQVNNLGTQYF.

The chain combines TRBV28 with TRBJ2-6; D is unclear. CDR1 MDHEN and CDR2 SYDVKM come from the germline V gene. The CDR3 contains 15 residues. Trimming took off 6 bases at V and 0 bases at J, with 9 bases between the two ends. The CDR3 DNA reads TGTGCCAGCAGCCTAGGCAACTCTGGGGCCAACGTCCTGACTTTC. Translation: CASSLGNSGANVLTF.

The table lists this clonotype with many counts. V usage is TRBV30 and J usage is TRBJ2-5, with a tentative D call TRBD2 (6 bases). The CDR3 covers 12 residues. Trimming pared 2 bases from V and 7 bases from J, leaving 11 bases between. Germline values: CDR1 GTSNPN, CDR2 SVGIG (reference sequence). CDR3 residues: CAWSLAVGTQYF. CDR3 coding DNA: TGTGCCTGGAGTTTAGCGGTAGGGACCCAGTACTTC.

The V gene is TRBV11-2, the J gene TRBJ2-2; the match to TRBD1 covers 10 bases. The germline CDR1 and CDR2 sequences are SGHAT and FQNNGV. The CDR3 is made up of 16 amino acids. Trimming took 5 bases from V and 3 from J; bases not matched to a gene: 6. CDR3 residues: CASSPRTGGHTGELFF. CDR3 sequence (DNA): TGTGCCAGCAGCCCCAGGACAGGGGGTCACACCGGGGAGCTGTTTTTT.

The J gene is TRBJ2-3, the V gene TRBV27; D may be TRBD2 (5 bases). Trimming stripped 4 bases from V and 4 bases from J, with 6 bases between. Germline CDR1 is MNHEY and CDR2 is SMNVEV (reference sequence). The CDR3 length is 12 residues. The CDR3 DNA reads TGTGCCAGCAGTTACGGGGCAGATACGCAGTATTTT. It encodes CASSYGADTQYF.

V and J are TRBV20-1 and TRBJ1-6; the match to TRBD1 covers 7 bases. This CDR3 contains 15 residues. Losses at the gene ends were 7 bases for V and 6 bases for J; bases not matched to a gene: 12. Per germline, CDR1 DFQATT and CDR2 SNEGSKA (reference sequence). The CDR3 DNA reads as TGCAGTGTTCTGGTCTCAGGGGGAGGTAATTCACCCCTCCACTTT. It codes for CSVLVSGGGNSPLHF.

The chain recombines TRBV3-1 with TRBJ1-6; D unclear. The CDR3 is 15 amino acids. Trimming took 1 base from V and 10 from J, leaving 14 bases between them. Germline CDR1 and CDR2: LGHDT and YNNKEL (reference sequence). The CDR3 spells CASSQGVDMRSPLHF. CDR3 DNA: TGTGCCAGCAGCCAAGGAGTCGACATGCGATCACCCCTCCACTTT.

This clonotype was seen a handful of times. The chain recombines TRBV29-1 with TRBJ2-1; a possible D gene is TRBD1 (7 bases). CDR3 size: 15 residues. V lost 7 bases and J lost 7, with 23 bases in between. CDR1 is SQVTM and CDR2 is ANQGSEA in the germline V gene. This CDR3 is CSADGQEGWGNEQFF. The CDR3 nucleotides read TGCAGCGCCGACGGACAGGAGGGGTGGGGGAATGAGCAGTTCTTC.

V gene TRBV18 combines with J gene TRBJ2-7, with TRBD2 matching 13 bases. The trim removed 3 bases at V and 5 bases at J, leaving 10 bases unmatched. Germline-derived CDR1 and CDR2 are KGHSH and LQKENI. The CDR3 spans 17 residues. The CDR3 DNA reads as TGTGCCAGCTCACCCATCCCAGGGACTAGCGGGATTCACGAGCAGTACTTC. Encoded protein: CASSPIPGTSGIHEQYF.

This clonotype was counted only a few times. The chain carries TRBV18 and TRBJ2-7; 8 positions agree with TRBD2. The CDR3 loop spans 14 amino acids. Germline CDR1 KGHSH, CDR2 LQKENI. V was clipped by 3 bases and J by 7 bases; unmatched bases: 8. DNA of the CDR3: TGTGCCAGCTCACCCGGAGCGGGAGTAGGGGAGCAGTACTTC. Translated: CASSPGAGVGEQYF.

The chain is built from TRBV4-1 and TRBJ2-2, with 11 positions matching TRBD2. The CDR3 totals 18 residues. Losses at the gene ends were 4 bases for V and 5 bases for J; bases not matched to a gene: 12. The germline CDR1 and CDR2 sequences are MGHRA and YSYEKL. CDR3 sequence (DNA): TGCGCCAGCAGCCCCCTCCTGGTAGCGGGAGGGCCTACCGGGGAGCTGTTTTTT. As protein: CASSPLLVAGGPTGELFF.

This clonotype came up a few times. In DNA, the CDR3 is TGCAGTGTTCTCGGCAAGACTAATGAAAAACTGTTTTTT. Translating gives CSVLGKTNEKLFF. The chain is built from TRBV20-1 and TRBJ1-4; D remains unclear. The V gene lost 7 bases and the J gene lost 2 bases, with 11 bases spanning the gap. The CDR3 runs to 13 residues. CDR1 and CDR2 (germline): DFQATT, SNEGSKA (reference sequence).

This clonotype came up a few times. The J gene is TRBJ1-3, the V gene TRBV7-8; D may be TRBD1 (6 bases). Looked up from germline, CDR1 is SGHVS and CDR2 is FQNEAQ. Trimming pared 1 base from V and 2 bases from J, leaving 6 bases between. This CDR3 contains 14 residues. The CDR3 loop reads CASSLGTAGNTIYF. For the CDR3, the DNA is TGTGCCAGCAGCTTAGGGACAGCTGGAAACACCATATATTTT.

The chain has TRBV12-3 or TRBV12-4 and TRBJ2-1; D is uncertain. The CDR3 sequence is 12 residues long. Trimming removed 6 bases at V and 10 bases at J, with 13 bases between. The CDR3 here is CASSSFTREQFF. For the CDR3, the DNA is TGTGCCAGCAGCTCATTTACAAGGGAGCAGTTCTTC.

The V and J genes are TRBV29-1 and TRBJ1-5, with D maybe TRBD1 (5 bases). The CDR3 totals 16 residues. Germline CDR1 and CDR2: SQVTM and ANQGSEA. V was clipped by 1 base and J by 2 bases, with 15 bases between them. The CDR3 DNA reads TGCAGCGTTGAAGGAGATGGGGAAGGGGGCAATCAGCCCCAGCATTTT. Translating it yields CSVEGDGEGGNQPQHF.

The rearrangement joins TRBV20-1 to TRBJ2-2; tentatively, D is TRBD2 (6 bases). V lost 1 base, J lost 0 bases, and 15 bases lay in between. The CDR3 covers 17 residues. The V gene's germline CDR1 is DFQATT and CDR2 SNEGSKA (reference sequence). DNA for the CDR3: TGCAGTGCTAGAGTGGCGGGGACGGGGGCGAACACCGGGGAGCTGTTTTTT. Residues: CSARVAGTGANTGELFF.

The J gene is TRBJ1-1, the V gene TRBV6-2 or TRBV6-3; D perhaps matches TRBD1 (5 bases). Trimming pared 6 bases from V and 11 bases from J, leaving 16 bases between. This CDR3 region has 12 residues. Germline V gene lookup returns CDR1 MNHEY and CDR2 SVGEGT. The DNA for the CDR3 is TGTGCCAGCAGCCACCCAGGGAGAACGGCTTTCTTT. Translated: CASSHPGRTAFF.

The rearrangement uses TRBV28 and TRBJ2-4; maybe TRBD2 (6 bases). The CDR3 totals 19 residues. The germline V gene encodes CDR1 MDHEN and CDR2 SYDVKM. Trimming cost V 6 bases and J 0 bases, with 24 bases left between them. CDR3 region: CASRLTSMKTTLAKNIQYF. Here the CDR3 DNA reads TGTGCCAGCAGGTTGACTAGTATGAAAACGACTCTAGCCAAAAACATTCAGTACTTC. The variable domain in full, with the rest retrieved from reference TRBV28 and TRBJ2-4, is DVKVTQSSRYLVKRTGEKVFLECVQDMDHENMFWYRQDPGLGLRLIYFSYDVKMKEKGDIPEGYSVSREKKERFSLILESASTNQTSMYLCASRLTSMKTTLAKNIQYFGAGTRLSVL.

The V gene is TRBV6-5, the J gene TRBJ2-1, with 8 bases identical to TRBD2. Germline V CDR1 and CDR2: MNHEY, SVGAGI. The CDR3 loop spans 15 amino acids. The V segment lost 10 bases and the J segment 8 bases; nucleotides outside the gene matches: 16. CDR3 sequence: CATTTGVAGRDEQFF. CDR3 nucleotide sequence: TGTGCCACGACGACCGGAGTAGCGGGACGGGATGAGCAGTTCTTC.

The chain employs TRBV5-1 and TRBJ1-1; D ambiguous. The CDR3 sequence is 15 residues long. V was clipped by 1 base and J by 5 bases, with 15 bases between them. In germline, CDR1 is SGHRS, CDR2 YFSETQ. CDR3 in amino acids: CASSLRRSGVTEAFF. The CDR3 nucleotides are TGCGCCAGCAGCTTGCGTCGGAGTGGTGTGACTGAAGCTTTCTTT.

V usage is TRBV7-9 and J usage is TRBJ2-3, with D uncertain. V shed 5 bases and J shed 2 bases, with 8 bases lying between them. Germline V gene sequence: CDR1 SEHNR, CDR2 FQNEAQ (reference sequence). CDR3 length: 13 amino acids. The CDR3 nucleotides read TGTGCCAGCAGCCAAGACAACACAGATACGCAGTATTTT. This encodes CASSQDNTDTQYF. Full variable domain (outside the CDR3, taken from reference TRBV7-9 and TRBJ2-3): DTGVSQNPRHKITKRGQNVTFRCDPISEHNRLYWYRQTLGQGPEFLTYFQNEAQLEKSRLLSDRFSAERPKGSFSTLEIQRTEQGDSAMYLCASSQDNTDTQYFGPGTRLTVL.

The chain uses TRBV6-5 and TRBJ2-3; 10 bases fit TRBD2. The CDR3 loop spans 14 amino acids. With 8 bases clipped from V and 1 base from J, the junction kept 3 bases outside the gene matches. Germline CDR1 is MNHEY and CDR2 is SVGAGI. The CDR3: CASRTSGGTDTQYF. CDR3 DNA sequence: TGTGCCAGCCGGACTAGCGGAGGCACAGATACGCAGTATTTT.

DNA of the CDR3: TGCGCCAGCAGCGCGGGACTAGCGGAGGAGAATGAGCAGTTCTTC. This encodes CASSAGLAEENEQFF. The chain joins TRBV5-1 to TRBJ2-1; 11 bases match TRBD2. The V and J ends lost 4 bases and 7 bases, in that order; junction bases with no gene match: 7. Germline CDR1 SGHRS, CDR2 YFSETQ. The CDR3 covers 15 residues.

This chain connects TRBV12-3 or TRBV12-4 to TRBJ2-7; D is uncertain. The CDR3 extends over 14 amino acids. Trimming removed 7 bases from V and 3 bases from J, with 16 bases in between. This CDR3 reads CASTIRFPDYEQYF. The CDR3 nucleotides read TGTGCCAGCACCATCAGGTTTCCTGACTACGAGCAGTACTTC.

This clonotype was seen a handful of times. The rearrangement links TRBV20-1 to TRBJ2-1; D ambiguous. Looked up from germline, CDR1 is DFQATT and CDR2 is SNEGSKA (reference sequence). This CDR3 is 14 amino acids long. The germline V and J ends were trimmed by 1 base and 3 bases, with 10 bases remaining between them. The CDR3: CSARGPAIYNEQFF. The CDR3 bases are TGCAGTGCTAGAGGCCCTGCCATCTACAATGAGCAGTTCTTC.

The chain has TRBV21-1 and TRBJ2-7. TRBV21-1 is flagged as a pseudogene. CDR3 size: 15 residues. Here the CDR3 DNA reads TGTGCCAGCAGCAAAGTCGTCAGGCGAACCTACGAGCAGTACTTC. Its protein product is CASSKVVRRTYEQYF.

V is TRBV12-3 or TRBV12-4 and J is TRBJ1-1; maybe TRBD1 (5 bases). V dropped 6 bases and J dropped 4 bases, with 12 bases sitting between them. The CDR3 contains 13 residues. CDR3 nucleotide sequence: TGTGCCAGCAGAGACCCAGGGCCCACTGAAGCTTTCTTT. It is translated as CASRDPGPTEAFF.

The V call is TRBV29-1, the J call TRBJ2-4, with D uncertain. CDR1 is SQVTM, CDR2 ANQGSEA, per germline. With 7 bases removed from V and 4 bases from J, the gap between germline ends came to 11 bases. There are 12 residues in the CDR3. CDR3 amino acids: CSGRSSKNIQYF. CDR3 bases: TGCAGCGGCAGGAGCTCTAAAAACATTCAGTACTTC.